The sequence of this T cell receptor (beta chain) was determined in a study of regulatory T cells in long-lasting Graves disease. Researchers made TCR beta libraries by using iRepertoire HTBI primers and running Arm-PCR on CDR3 regions. TCRdb ran MiXCR on the multiplex PCR reads and lists one entry per CDR3 protein. The data show hundreds of thousands of distinct CDR3 sequences, 15% to 18% seen once. Turning to this clonotype: Its target is unknown.

V shed 6 bases and J shed 0 bases, with 14 bases lying between them. The CDR3 runs 15 residues. The V gene's germline CDR1 is MNHNS and CDR2 SASEGT. General study points: Sharing of public clonotypes was greater in persistent patients (about 3,000) than in new patients (roughly 970). Favoring TRBV28, TRBJ1-2 and TRBJ2-5 was a feature seen in persistent disease.

Time point specified: newly diagnosed GD, antithyroid drugs for less than 3 months. PBMCs provided the RNA from which the TCR library was made. This sequence was found in a female donor with Graves disease. V usage is TRBV6-1 and J usage is TRBJ1-2; D is undetermined. The material was peripheral blood mononuclear cells (PBMCs), obtained at new diagnosis, from a patient treated with antithyroid drugs. The CDR3 sequence: CASRYAVGSNYGYTF. The DNA of the CDR3 is TGTGCCAGCAGATATGCGGTCGGCTCTAACTATGGCTACACCTTC.